The entry that follows covers one T cell receptor (beta chain) sequence. This sample was included in a study of radiation and T cells in renal cell carcinoma. Time point here: blood 4 weeks post-SBRT, at nephrectomy. Treatment noted: 15 Gy SBRT to primary tumor, nephrectomy 4 weeks later. Nephrectomy followed 15 Gy stereotactic body radiation by 4 weeks. The tumor was a clear cell renal cell carcinoma. Germline V gives CDR1 MDHEN, CDR2 SYDVKM. The CDR3 is 13 amino acids. V was cut by 2 bases and J by 4 bases, with 8 bases left in between. Measured with immunoSEQ multiplex PCR; TCRdb has only the in-frame clones, and not every one. The sample holds roughly 82,000 clones, around 89% seen once.

The TCR originated in a woman in her 70s with renal cell carcinoma. This chain joins TRBV28 and TRBJ1-2; D unclear. This material consisted of blood, taken from a patient whose treatment included radiotherapy and nephrectomy. In DNA, the CDR3 is TGTGCCAGCAGTTTACCGAGCCTCTATGGCTACACCTTC. This translates into CASSLPSLYGYTF.